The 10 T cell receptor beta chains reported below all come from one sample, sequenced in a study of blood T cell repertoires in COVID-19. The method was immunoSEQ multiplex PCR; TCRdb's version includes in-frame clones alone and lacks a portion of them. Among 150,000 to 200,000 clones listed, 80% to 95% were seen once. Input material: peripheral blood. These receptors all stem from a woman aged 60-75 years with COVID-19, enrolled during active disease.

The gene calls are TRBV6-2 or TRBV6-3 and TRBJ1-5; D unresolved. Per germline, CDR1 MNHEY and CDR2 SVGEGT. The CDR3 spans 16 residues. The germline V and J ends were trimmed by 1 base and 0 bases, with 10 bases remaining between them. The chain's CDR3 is CASSYWASHSNQPQHF. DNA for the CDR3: TGTGCCAGCAGTTACTGGGCCAGTCATAGCAATCAGCCCCAGCATTTT.

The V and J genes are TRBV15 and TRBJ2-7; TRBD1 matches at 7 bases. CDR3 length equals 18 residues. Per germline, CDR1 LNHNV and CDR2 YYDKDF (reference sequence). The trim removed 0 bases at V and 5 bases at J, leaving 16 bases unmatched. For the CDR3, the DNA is TGTGCCACCAGCAGAGATCGTGGGAGACAGGGAAGGGGTCACGAGCAGTACTTC. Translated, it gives CATSRDRGRQGRGHEQYF.

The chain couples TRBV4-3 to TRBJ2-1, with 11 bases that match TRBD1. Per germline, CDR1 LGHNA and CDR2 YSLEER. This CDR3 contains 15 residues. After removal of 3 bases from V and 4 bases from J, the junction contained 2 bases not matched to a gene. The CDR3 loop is CASSQGQGVYNEQFF. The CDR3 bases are TGCGCCAGCAGCCAGGGACAGGGGGTTTACAATGAGCAGTTCTTC.

DNA of the CDR3: TGCAGCGCCCGACAGGGGACTAGCGTGACCCAGTACTTC. Its translation is CSARQGTSVTQYF. This chain links TRBV29-1 with TRBJ2-5, with 10 bases that match TRBD2. The CDR3 loop spans 13 amino acids. Germline V CDR1 and CDR2: SQVTM, ANQGSEA. V shed 7 bases, J shed 7 bases, and the junction held 9 bases outside the gene matches.

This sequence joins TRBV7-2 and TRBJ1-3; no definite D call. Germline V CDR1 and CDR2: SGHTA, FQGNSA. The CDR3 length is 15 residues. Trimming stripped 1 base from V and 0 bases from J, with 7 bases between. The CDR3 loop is CASSLEPLSGNTIYF. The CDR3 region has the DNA TGTGCCAGCAGCTTAGAACCACTCTCTGGAAACACCATATATTTT.

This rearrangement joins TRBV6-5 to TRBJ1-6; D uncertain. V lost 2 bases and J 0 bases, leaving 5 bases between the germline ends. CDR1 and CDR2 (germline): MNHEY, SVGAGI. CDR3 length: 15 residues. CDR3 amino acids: CASSYMSSYNSPLHF. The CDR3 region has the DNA TGTGCCAGCAGTTACATGAGCTCCTATAATTCACCCCTCCACTTT.

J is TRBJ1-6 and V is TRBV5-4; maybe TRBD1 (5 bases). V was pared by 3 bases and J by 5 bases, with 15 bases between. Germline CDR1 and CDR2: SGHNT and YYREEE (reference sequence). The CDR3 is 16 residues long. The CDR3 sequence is CASSWAGGVDNSPLHF. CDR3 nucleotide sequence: TGTGCCAGCAGCTGGGCTGGAGGGGTGGATAATTCACCCCTCCACTTT.

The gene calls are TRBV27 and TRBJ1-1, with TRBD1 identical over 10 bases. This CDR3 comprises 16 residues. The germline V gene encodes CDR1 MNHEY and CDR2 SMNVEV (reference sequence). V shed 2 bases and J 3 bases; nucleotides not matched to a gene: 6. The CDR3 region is CASSLGDRGRYTEAFF. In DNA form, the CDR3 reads TGTGCCAGCAGTTTAGGAGACAGGGGGCGTTACACTGAAGCTTTCTTT.

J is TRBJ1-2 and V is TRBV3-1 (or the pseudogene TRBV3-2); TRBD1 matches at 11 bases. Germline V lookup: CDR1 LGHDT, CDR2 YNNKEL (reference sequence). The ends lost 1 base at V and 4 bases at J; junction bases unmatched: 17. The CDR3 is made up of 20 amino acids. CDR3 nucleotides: TGTGCCAGCAGCCAAGGAATACCCGGTCGGACAGGGGGCGCAGGCTATGGCTACACCTTC. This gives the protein CASSQGIPGRTGGAGYGYTF.

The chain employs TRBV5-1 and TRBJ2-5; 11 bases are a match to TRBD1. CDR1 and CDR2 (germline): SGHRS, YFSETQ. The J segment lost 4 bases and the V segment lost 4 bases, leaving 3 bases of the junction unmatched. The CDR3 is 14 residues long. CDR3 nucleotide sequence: TGCGCCAGCAGCGCGGGACAGGGGGGAGAGACCCAGTACTTC. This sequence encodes CASSAGQGGETQYF. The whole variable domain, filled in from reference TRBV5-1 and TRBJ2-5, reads KAGVTQTPRYLIKTRGQQVTLSCSPISGHRSVSWYQQTPGQGLQFLFEYFSETQRNKGNFPGRFSGRQFSNSRSEMNVSTLELGDSALYLCASSAGQGGETQYFGPGTRLLVL.